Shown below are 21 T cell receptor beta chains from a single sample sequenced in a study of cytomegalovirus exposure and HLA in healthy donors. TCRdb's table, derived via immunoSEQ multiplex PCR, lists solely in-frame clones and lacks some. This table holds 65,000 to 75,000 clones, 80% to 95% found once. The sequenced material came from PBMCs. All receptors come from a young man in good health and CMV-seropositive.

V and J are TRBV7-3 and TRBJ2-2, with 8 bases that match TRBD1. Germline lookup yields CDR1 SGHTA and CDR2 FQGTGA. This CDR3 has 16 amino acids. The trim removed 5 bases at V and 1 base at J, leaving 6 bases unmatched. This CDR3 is CASSRSGTGNTGELFF. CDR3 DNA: TGTGCCAGCAGCCGGTCCGGGACAGGGAACACCGGGGAGCTGTTTTTT.

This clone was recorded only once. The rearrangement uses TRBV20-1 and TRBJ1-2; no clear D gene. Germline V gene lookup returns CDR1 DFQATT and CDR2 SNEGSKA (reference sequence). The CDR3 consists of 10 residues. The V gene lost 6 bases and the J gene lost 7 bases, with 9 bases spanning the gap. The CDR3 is CSARRGGYTF. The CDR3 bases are TGCAGTGCGCGCCGGGGTGGCTACACCTTC.

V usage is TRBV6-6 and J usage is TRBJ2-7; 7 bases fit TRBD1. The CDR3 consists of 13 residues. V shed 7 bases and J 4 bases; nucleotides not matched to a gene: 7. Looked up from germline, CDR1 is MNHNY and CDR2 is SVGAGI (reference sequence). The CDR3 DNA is TGTGCCAGCAAGTTGGGACAGCTATACGAGCAGTACTTC. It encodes CASKLGQLYEQYF.

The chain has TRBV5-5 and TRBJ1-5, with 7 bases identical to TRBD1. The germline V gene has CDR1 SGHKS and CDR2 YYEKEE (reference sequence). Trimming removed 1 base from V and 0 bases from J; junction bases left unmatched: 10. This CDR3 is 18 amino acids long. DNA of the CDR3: TGTGCCAGCAGCTTGTCCGGGACAGAGGTCCTTAGCAATCAGCCCCAGCATTTT. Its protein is CASSLSGTEVLSNQPQHF.

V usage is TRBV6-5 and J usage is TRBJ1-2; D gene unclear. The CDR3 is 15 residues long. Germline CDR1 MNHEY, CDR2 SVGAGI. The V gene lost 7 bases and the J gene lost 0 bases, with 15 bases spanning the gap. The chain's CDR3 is CASTAQSLANYGYTF. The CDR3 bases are TGTGCCAGCACAGCACAGAGCCTCGCTAACTATGGCTACACCTTC.

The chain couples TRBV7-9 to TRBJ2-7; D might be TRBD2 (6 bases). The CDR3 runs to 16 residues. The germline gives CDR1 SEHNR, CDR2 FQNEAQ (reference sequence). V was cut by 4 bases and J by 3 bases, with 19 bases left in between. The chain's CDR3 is CASSSPGITGSYEQYF. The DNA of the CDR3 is TGTGCCAGCAGCTCCCCGGGGATTACCGGGAGCTACGAGCAGTACTTC.

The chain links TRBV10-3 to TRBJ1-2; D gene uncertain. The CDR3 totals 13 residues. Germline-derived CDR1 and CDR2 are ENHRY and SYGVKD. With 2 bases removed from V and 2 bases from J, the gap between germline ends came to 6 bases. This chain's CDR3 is CAISEVRNYGYTF. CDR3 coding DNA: TGTGCCATCAGTGAGGTCCGGAACTATGGCTACACCTTC.

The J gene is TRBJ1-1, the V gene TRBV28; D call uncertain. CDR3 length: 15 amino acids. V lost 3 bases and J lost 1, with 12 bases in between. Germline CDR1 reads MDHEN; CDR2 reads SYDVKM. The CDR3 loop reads CASSFWADQNTEAFF. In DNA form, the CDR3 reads TGTGCCAGCAGTTTTTGGGCAGACCAGAACACTGAAGCTTTCTTT.

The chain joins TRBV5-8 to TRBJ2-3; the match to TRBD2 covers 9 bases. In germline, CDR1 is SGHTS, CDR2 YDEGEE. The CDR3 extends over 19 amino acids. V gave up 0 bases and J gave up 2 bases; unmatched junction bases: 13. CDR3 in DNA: TGTGCCAGCAGCTTGGATAATAGACTAGCGGTTAGTTACACAGATACGCAGTATTTT. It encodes CASSLDNRLAVSYTDTQYF.

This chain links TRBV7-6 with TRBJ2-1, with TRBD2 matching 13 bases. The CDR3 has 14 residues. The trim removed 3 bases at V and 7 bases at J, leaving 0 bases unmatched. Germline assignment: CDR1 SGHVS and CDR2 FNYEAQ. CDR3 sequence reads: CASSLGLAGNEQFF. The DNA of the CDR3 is TGTGCCAGCAGCTTGGGACTAGCGGGGAATGAGCAGTTCTTC.

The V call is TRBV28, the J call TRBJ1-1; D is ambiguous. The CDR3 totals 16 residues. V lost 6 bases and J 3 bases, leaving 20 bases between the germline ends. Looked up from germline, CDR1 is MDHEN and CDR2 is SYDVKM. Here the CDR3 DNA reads TGTGCCAGCAGAACCCGTTTCGTGGGCCCCCACACTGAAGCTTTCTTT. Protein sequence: CASRTRFVGPHTEAFF.

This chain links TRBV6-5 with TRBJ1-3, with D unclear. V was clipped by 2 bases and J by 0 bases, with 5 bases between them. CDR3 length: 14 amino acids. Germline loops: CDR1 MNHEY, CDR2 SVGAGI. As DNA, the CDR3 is TGTGCCAGCAGTTACGAGAGCTCTGGAAACACCATATATTTT. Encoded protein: CASSYESSGNTIYF.

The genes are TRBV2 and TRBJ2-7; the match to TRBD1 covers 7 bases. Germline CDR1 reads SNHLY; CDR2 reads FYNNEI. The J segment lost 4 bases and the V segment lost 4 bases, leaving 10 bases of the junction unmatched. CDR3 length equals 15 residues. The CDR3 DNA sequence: TGTGCCAGCAGTGGGACCGGGACAGCTCAATACGAGCAGTACTTC. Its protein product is CASSGTGTAQYEQYF.

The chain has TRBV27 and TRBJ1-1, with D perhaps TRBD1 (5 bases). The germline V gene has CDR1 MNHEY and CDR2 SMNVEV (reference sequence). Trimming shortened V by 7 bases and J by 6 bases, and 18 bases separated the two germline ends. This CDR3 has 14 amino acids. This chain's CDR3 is CASTNGGRSAEAFF. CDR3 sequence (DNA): TGTGCCAGCACCAACGGGGGACGGTCAGCTGAAGCTTTCTTT.

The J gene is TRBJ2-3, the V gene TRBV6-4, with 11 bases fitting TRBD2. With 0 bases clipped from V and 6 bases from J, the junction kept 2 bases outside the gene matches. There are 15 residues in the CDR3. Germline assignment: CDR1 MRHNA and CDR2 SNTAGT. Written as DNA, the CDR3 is TGTGCCAGCAGTGACTCTAGCGGGAGGGCCGATACGCAGTATTTT. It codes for CASSDSSGRADTQYF.

The CDR3 nucleotides read TGTGCCAGCAAGCCCGGAACTAGCGGTACTAGCACAGATACGCAGTATTTT. Encoded protein: CASKPGTSGTSTDTQYF. The chain links TRBV27 to TRBJ2-3; 8 nucleotides agree with TRBD2. CDR1 and CDR2 from the germline V gene are MNHEY and SMNVEV (reference sequence). The CDR3 covers 17 residues. V was clipped by 7 bases and J by 0 bases; unmatched bases: 12.

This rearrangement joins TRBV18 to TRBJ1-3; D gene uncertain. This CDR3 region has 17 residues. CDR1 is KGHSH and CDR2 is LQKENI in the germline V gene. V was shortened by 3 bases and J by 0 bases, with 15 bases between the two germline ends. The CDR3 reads CASSPLERPSSGNTIYF. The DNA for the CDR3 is TGTGCCAGCTCACCGTTGGAGCGGCCGAGCTCTGGAAACACCATATATTTT. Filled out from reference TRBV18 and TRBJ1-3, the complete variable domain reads NAGVMQNPRHLVRRRGQEARLRCSPMKGHSHVYWYRQLPEEGLKFMVYLQKENIIDESGMPKERFSAEFPKEGPSILRIQQVVRGDSAAYFCASSPLERPSSGNTIYFGEGSWLTVV.

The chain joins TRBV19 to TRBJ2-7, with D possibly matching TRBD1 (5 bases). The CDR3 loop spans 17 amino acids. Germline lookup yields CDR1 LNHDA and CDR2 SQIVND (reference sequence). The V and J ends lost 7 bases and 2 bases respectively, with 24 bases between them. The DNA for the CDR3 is TGTGCCAGTATCCCAACGAACGACAGACGTTATCCCTACGAGCAGTACTTC. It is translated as CASIPTNDRRYPYEQYF.

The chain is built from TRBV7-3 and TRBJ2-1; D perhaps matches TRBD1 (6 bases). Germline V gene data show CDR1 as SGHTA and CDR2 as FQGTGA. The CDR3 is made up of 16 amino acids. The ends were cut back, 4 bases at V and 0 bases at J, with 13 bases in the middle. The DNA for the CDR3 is TGTGCCAGCAGCTCACAGGGCCTAAGCTCCTACAATGAGCAGTTCTTC. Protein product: CASSSQGLSSYNEQFF.

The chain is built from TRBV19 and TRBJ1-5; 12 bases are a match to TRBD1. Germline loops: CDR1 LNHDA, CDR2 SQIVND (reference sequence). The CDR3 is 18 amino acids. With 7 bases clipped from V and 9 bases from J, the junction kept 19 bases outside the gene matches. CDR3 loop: CASNQGDRGRSELRPQHF. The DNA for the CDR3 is TGTGCCAGTAATCAGGGGGACAGGGGGCGGTCCGAGCTTCGGCCCCAGCATTTT.

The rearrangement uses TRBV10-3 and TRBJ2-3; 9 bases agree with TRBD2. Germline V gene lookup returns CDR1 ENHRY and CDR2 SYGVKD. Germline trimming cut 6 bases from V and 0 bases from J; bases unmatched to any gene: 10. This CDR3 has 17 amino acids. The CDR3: CAIRVGLAGESTDTQYF. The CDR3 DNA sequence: TGTGCCATCAGGGTGGGGTTAGCGGGAGAGAGCACAGATACGCAGTATTTT.